This T cell receptor beta chain stems from a study of blood T cell repertoires in COVID-19. In the study overall: The origin of the acute and convalescent COVID-19 samples was the United States, Italy and Spain. PBMCs, B-cell-depleted T cells, or T cells were the source of the cDNA or gDNA that made up the material.

Study processing details: Reference gene primer amplification gave estimated nucleated cell counts. TCRdb keeps only in-frame clones here, not all; method: immunoSEQ multiplex PCR. V and J calls and clone size are copied from that table; D and trimming were computed from the DNA. The table includes around 140,000 clones, 85% to 90% detected once. Looked up from germline, CDR1 is LNHDA and CDR2 is SQIVND (reference sequence). J lost 5 bases, V lost 8 bases, and 9 bases had no gene match. This CDR3 has 14 amino acids. The sequence was collected from a woman in her sixties or seventies with acute or convalescent COVID-19. Sequencing was performed on peripheral blood. This chain uses TRBV19 with TRBJ1-1; 9 nucleotides agree with TRBD1. The CDR3, as DNA: TGTGCCAGTGGAAGAACAGGGGGCTGGACTGAAGCTTTCTTT. It translates to CASGRTGGWTEAFF.